The entry below gives a single T cell receptor beta chain sequence along with its context. Its antigen is not identified. This sample was taken from a study of early T cells in non-severe SARS-CoV-2 infection. General observations from the study: A preference for anti-spike CD8 responses marked VDJdb matching, which missed private and CD4 specificities.

A single record per CDR3 protein comes from TCRdb applying MiXCR to the 5' RACE reads. Of fewer than 120,000 distinct CDR3 sequences in the sample, roughly an eighth are singletons; the top ten hold 3.8%. The CDR3 spans 13 residues. CDR1 and CDR2 (germline): SEHNR, FQNEAQ (reference sequence). Trimming shortened V by 3 bases and J by 6 bases, and 9 bases separated the two germline ends. This clonotype was sampled from an adult who was a healthcare worker with PCR-confirmed SARS-CoV-2 infection or an uninfected control (not recorded which). Source: whole blood, taken at baseline. The chain recombines TRBV7-9 with TRBJ2-1; no firm D call. Written as DNA, the CDR3 is TGTGCCAGCAGCTTGGTGGCAAGCAATGAGCAGTTCTTC. The encoded protein is CASSLVASNEQFF.